A single sample gave rise to the 20 T cell receptor beta chains below, sequenced in a study of T cell responses to AZD1222 COVID-19 vaccine. Profiling relied on immunoSEQ multiplex PCR, and the TCRdb table lists in-frame clones only, not all of them. The data contain about 160,000 clones, more than 85% of them singletons. The starting material was peripheral blood, obtained 28 days after the second AZD1222 dose. The receptors originated from an adult who received the AZD1222 COVID-19 vaccine.

The J gene is TRBJ1-1, the V gene TRBV24-1; 9 nucleotides line up with TRBD1. V lost 3 bases and J lost 6; bases outside the gene matches: 7. This CDR3 has 15 residues. Germline values: CDR1 KGHDR, CDR2 SFDVKD. The CDR3 nucleotides read TGTGCCACCAGTGATGCCACAGGGGGCGCGTCTGAAGCTTTCTTT. This translates into CATSDATGGASEAFF.

The chain joins TRBV7-2 to TRBJ1-2; D might be TRBD1 (6 bases). The CDR3 extends over 16 amino acids. With 1 base removed from V and 8 bases from J, the gap between germline ends came to 20 bases. CDR1 and CDR2 from the germline V gene are SGHTA and FQGNSA. The CDR3: CASSLGGQGLSRGYTF. The CDR3 DNA is TGTGCCAGCAGCTTAGGTGGGCAGGGGTTATCACGGGGCTACACCTTC.

This chain links TRBV5-1 with TRBJ2-3; the D gene could be TRBD1 or TRBD2 (5 bases each). CDR1 SGHRS and CDR2 YFSETQ come from the germline V gene. Trimming took off 3 bases at V and 6 bases at J, with 17 bases between the two ends. There are 15 residues in the CDR3. The CDR3 protein is CASSSDGTPLDTQYF. For the CDR3, the DNA is TGCGCCAGCAGCTCCGACGGGACCCCACTTGATACGCAGTATTTT. Filled out from reference TRBV5-1 and TRBJ2-3, the complete variable domain reads KAGVTQTPRYLIKTRGQQVTLSCSPISGHRSVSWYQQTPGQGLQFLFEYFSETQRNKGNFPGRFSGRQFSNSRSEMNVSTLELGDSALYLCASSSDGTPLDTQYFGPGTRLTVL.

V and J are TRBV5-6 and TRBJ2-3; D perhaps matches TRBD1 (5 bases). The V and J ends lost 4 bases and 3 bases respectively, with 18 bases between them. This CDR3 has 16 amino acids. Germline lookup yields CDR1 SGHDT and CDR2 YYEEEE. CDR3 amino acids: CASSHRTLGYTDTQYF. CDR3 bases: TGTGCCAGCAGCCACCGGACACTCGGATATACAGATACGCAGTATTTT. The full variable domain, completed using reference TRBV5-6 and TRBJ2-3, is DAGVTQSPTHLIKTRGQQVTLRCSPKSGHDTVSWYQQALGQGPQFIFQYYEEEERQRGNFPDRFSGHQFPNYSSELNVNALLLGDSALYLCASSHRTLGYTDTQYFGPGTRLTVL.

The chain recombines TRBV2 with TRBJ2-1; tentatively, D is TRBD1 (6 bases). The V gene's germline CDR1 is SNHLY and CDR2 FYNNEI. The CDR3 consists of 16 residues. V lost 4 bases and J 7 bases, leaving 20 bases between the germline ends. This CDR3 reads CASSASRRQAPNEQFF. In DNA, the CDR3 is TGTGCCAGCAGTGCATCTAGGCGACAGGCCCCTAATGAGCAGTTCTTC.

This chain joins TRBV6-6 and TRBJ2-2; D is perhaps TRBD2 (6 bases). V lost 5 bases to trimming and J lost 6 bases, with 19 bases between them. The CDR3 has 16 amino acids. Germline CDR1 is MNHNY and CDR2 is SVGAGI (reference sequence). The CDR3 DNA is TGTGCCAGCAGTACCCTGACTAGAGGGGTCGCCGGGGAGCTGTTTTTT. It is translated as CASSTLTRGVAGELFF.

The rearrangement uses TRBV11-2 and TRBJ1-2; a possible D gene is TRBD1 (5 bases). Per the germline V gene, CDR1 is SGHAT and CDR2 is FQNNGV. The CDR3 contains 13 residues. V was clipped by 4 bases and J by 7 bases, with 13 bases between them. The CDR3 spells CASSYWTSGGYTF. The CDR3 DNA reads TGTGCCAGCAGCTATTGGACATCAGGTGGCTACACCTTC.

V and J are TRBV10-3 and TRBJ2-3; D is unclear. Germline V gene lookup returns CDR1 ENHRY and CDR2 SYGVKD. V was clipped by 4 bases and J by 2 bases, with 7 bases between them. This CDR3 has 13 amino acids. The CDR3 protein is CAISGELTDTQYF. CDR3 nucleotides: TGTGCCATCAGTGGAGAGCTCACAGATACGCAGTATTTT.

The rearrangement uses TRBV5-4 and TRBJ2-7, with 8 nucleotides matching TRBD1. Germline loops: CDR1 SGHNT, CDR2 YYREEE (reference sequence). The CDR3 contains 15 residues. V was clipped by 6 bases and J by 5 bases; unmatched bases: 13. The CDR3 spells CASTTGTGASHEQYF. In DNA, the CDR3 is TGTGCCAGCACTACCGGGACAGGCGCTTCCCACGAGCAGTACTTC.

The rearrangement joins TRBV19 to TRBJ2-1, with 13 bases identical to TRBD2. This CDR3 region has 17 residues. Trimming at V came to 5 bases and at J to 0 bases, leaving 4 bases not matched to a gene. The germline gives CDR1 LNHDA, CDR2 SQIVND (reference sequence). As DNA, the CDR3 is TGTGCCAGTAGTGCCCGGACTAGCGGGAGCTCCTACAATGAGCAGTTCTTC. Translating it yields CASSARTSGSSYNEQFF.

This clone was picked up a small number of times. The chain employs TRBV19 and TRBJ1-5, with 7 nucleotides matching TRBD1. Germline CDR1 is LNHDA and CDR2 is SQIVND (reference sequence). V was clipped by 3 bases and J by 6 bases; unmatched bases: 5. The CDR3 sequence is 14 residues long. The CDR3 coding sequence is TGTGCCAGTAGTATCCGACAGGGTAGTCAGCCCCAGCATTTT. Translated: CASSIRQGSQPQHF.

A few counts support this clone. V and J are TRBV9 and TRBJ2-1, with 7 bases identical to TRBD2. The V segment lost 7 bases and the J segment 1 base; nucleotides outside the gene matches: 11. Per the germline V gene, CDR1 is SGDLS and CDR2 is YYNGEE. The length of the CDR3 is 16 residues. The CDR3 here is CASGDPGGSSYNEQFF. In DNA form, the CDR3 reads TGTGCCAGCGGGGACCCTGGCGGGAGTTCCTACAATGAGCAGTTCTTC.

The genes are TRBV7-3 and TRBJ1-3; a possible D gene is TRBD1 (6 bases). The length of the CDR3 is 15 residues. Trimming removed 1 base at V and 4 bases at J, with 11 bases between. Looked up from germline, CDR1 is SGHTA and CDR2 is FQGTGA. As DNA, the CDR3 is TGTGCCAGCAGCTTAAGTACAGGGTTAGGAAACACCATATATTTT. Amino acid sequence: CASSLSTGLGNTIYF.

The chain joins TRBV5-4 to TRBJ1-6; 8 nucleotides align to TRBD1. CDR1 is SGHNT and CDR2 is YYREEE in the germline V gene (reference sequence). CDR3 size: 14 residues. J was trimmed by 8 bases and V by 4 bases; bases with no gene match: 5. The chain's CDR3 is CASSPQGADSPLHF. Written as DNA, the CDR3 is TGTGCCAGCAGCCCCCAGGGGGCTGATTCACCCCTCCACTTT.

The chain is built from TRBV9 and TRBJ2-3, with D perhaps TRBD1 or TRBD2 (6 bases each). V lost 0 bases and J lost 6, with 14 bases in between. The germline CDR1 and CDR2 sequences are SGDLS and YYNGEE. The CDR3 contains 15 residues. Written as DNA, the CDR3 is TGTGCCAGCAGCGTAGGGGGGGACACCCCGGATACGCAGTATTTT. Protein product: CASSVGGDTPDTQYF. Together with reference TRBV9 and TRBJ2-3, the CDR3 gives the full variable domain: DSGVTQTPKHLITATGQRVTLRCSPRSGDLSVYWYQQSLDQGLQFLIQYYNGEERAKGNILERFSAQQFPDLHSELNLSSLELGDSALYFCASSVGGDTPDTQYFGPGTRLTVL.

This clone was seen a single time. The chain uses TRBV11-3 and TRBJ2-1; 10 bases agree with TRBD2. With V trimmed by 5 bases and J by 4 bases, 5 bases remained unmatched. This CDR3 is 15 amino acids long. The germline V gene has CDR1 SGHNT and CDR2 YENEEA. This CDR3 reads CASSLGLAAYNEQFF. The CDR3 region has the DNA TGTGCCAGCAGCCTCGGACTAGCGGCATACAATGAGCAGTTCTTC. Drawing the rest from reference TRBV11-3 and TRBJ2-1, the complete variable domain is EAGVVQSPRYKIIEKKQPVAFWCNPISGHNTLYWYLQNLGQGPELLIRYENEEAVDDSQLPKDRFSAERLKGVDSTLKIQPAELGDSAVYLCASSLGLAAYNEQFFGPGTRLTVL.

The chain is built from TRBV27 and TRBJ2-1; D is uncertain. Germline V CDR1 and CDR2: MNHEY, SMNVEV (reference sequence). Trimming removed 2 bases at V and 4 bases at J, with 9 bases between. This CDR3 region has 14 residues. The CDR3 DNA sequence: TGTGCCAGCAGTTTAGGCAAACAATACAATGAGCAGTTCTTC. Its protein product is CASSLGKQYNEQFF.

The chain recombines TRBV6-2 or TRBV6-3 with TRBJ2-1; 14 bases fit TRBD2. The germline CDR1 and CDR2 sequences are MNHEY and SVGEGT. The CDR3 extends over 17 amino acids. V shed 4 bases and J 6 bases; nucleotides not matched to a gene: 8. As DNA, the CDR3 is TGTGCCAGCAGTTCGGGACTAGCGGGAGAATCGGTCAATGAGCAGTTCTTC. Protein product: CASSSGLAGESVNEQFF.

The rearrangement uses TRBV2 and TRBJ2-1; 9 bases fit TRBD2. Looked up from germline, CDR1 is SNHLY and CDR2 is FYNNEI. The CDR3 contains 17 residues. J was trimmed by 6 bases and V by 5 bases; bases with no gene match: 14. The CDR3 region has the DNA TGTGCCAGCAGTCTATACCCCCGGGGCGGGAGGGGCAATGAGCAGTTCTTC. The encoded protein is CASSLYPRGGRGNEQFF.

The chain recombines TRBV2 with TRBJ2-3, with 7 bases that match TRBD2. There are 15 residues in the CDR3. With 5 bases clipped from V and 0 bases from J, the junction kept 5 bases outside the gene matches. Germline lookup yields CDR1 SNHLY and CDR2 FYNNEI. The DNA for the CDR3 is TGTGCCAGCAGTCGGGCTAGCGGTAGCACAGATACGCAGTATTTT. Its protein product is CASSRASGSTDTQYF.